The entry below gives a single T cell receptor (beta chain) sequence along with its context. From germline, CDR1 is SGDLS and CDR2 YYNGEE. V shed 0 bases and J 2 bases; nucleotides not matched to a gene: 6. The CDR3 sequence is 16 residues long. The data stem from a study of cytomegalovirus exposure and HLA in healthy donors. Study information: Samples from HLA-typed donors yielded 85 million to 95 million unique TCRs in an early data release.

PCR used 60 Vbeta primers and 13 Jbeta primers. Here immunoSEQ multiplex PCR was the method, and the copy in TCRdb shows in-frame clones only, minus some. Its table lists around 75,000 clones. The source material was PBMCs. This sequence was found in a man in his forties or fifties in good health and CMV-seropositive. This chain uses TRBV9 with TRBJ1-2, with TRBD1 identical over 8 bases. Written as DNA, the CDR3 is TGTGCCAGCAGCGTAGGATCCCGGACAGGGAACTATGGCTACACCTTC. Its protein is CASSVGSRTGNYGYTF.